Following are 29 T cell receptor beta chains from one sample sequenced in a study of blood T cell repertoires in COVID-19 (dated by TCRdb to 2020 to 2022). The library was made by the immunoSEQ multiplex PCR assay. In its TCRdb copy, this immuneACCESS table keeps in-frame sequences only and misses some clones. Where compared with another copy, unresolved V genes explain less than half of these, and the others have no known cause. The sample data list a few hundred thousand clones, and around 86% of these were observed just once. Nearly 4.5% of the sample is taken by the ten largest. Sequenced material: peripheral blood. The receptor source for this set is a man aged 45 to 65 with acute or convalescent COVID-19.

This rearrangement joins TRBV5-1 to TRBJ1-5, with a possible D match to TRBD1 (6 bases). This CDR3 has 16 amino acids. Germline V lookup: CDR1 SGHRS, CDR2 YFSETQ. The ends were cut back, 3 bases at V and 5 bases at J, with 18 bases in the middle. CDR3 DNA: TGCGCCAGCAGCTGGGGTCCCGGGACACTGTATCAGCCCCAGCATTTT. Residues: CASSWGPGTLYQPQHF.

The chain recombines TRBV6-5 with TRBJ1-1; D is unresolved. With 6 bases removed from V and 7 bases from J, the gap between germline ends came to 12 bases. Germline V gene lookup returns CDR1 MNHEY and CDR2 SVGAGI. This CDR3 has 12 residues. Here the CDR3 reads CASSPGRDEAFF. DNA of the CDR3: TGTGCCAGCAGCCCCGGGCGGGATGAAGCTTTCTTT.

This CDR3 is CASSLQGADNSPLHF. The CDR3 nucleotides are TGTGCCAGCAGCTTGCAGGGGGCAGATAATTCACCCCTCCACTTT. The chain combines TRBV5-4 with TRBJ1-6, with 8 bases that match TRBD1. The junction had 2 bases not matched to a gene; V was cut back by 1 base and J by 5 bases. The CDR3 spans 15 residues. In germline, CDR1 is SGHNT, CDR2 YYREEE (reference sequence).

The V and J genes are TRBV11-2 and TRBJ2-3; D unclear. Germline CDR1 is SGHAT and CDR2 is FQNNGV. V was trimmed by 5 bases and J by 0 bases, leaving 15 bases between them. The CDR3 spans 16 residues. The CDR3 DNA reads as TGTGCCAGCAGCCCTTGGGCCCCAAGGAGCACAGATACGCAGTATTTT. This encodes CASSPWAPRSTDTQYF.

V usage is TRBV9 and J usage is TRBJ1-2; 9 bases are shared with TRBD1. The germline V gene encodes CDR1 SGDLS and CDR2 YYNGEE. After removal of 3 bases from V and 8 bases from J, the junction contained 11 bases not matched to a gene. This CDR3 region has 15 residues. The CDR3 DNA is TGTGCCAGCAGCGCCGGGACAGGGCCAGGAAAAGGCTACACCTTC. It yields the protein CASSAGTGPGKGYTF.

The genes are TRBV5-6 and TRBJ2-5; no definite D call. Germline CDR1 and CDR2: SGHDT and YYEEEE. The CDR3 sequence is 14 residues long. Trimming cost V 5 bases and J 3 bases, with 14 bases left between them. This chain's CDR3 is CASSIVNTEETQYF. CDR3 bases: TGTGCCAGCAGTATCGTTAATACGGAAGAGACCCAGTACTTC.

J is TRBJ1-1 and V is TRBV10-3, with TRBD1 matching 8 bases. The J segment lost 13 bases and the V segment lost 3 bases, leaving 10 bases of the junction unmatched. The CDR3 sequence is 13 residues long. CDR1 and CDR2 from the germline V gene are ENHRY and SYGVKD. CDR3 loop: CAISDTLDREGFF. DNA for the CDR3: TGTGCCATCAGTGATACCTTGGACAGGGAGGGTTTCTTT.

This clone is a singleton in its sample. The rearrangement joins TRBV30 to TRBJ1-5, with D uncertain. The CDR3 consists of 16 residues. Germline assignment: CDR1 GTSNPN and CDR2 SVGIG (reference sequence). V dropped 1 base and J dropped 1 base, with 14 bases sitting between them. CDR3 amino acids: CAWSGRREASNQPQHF. As DNA, the CDR3 is TGTGCCTGGAGTGGTCGACGGGAAGCGAGCAATCAGCCCCAGCATTTT.

This CDR3 reads CASSLGPLREQFF. In nucleotides, the CDR3 is TGTGCCAGCAGCTTAGGCCCTTTGCGTGAGCAGTTCTTC. The chain carries TRBV7-7 and TRBJ2-1, with D unclear. Trimming cost V 1 base and J 9 bases, with 10 bases left between them. This CDR3 comprises 13 residues. Germline V gives CDR1 SSHAT, CDR2 FNYEAQ (reference sequence).

This clone has just one count. The DNA for the CDR3 is TGTGCCAGCACCCTTGGCGGGACGGTGGTGTACTATGGCTACACCTTC. Translated: CASTLGGTVVYYGYTF. The chain uses TRBV5-4 and TRBJ1-2; tentative D call: TRBD1 (5 bases). Trimming took off 6 bases at V and 3 bases at J, with 21 bases between the two ends. The CDR3 is 16 residues long. CDR1 SGHNT and CDR2 YYREEE come from the germline V gene (reference sequence).

This chain connects TRBV3-1 (or the pseudogene TRBV3-2) to TRBJ2-1; 7 nucleotides match TRBD2. Germline loops: CDR1 LGHDT, CDR2 YNNKEL (reference sequence). V lost 0 bases, J lost 4 bases, and 12 bases stayed unmatched. This CDR3 has 18 residues. CDR3 sequence reads: CASSQEGLGLDRYNEQFF. DNA for the CDR3: TGTGCCAGCAGCCAAGAGGGGTTAGGACTAGATCGTTACAATGAGCAGTTCTTC.

V gene TRBV20-1 combines with J gene TRBJ2-7; TRBD1 matches at 7 bases. The J segment lost 6 bases and the V segment lost 4 bases, leaving 3 bases of the junction unmatched. Germline V CDR1 and CDR2: DFQATT, SNEGSKA (reference sequence). This CDR3 is built from 11 residues. Here the CDR3 reads CSATDRAEQYF. CDR3 nucleotide sequence: TGCAGTGCTACTGACAGGGCCGAGCAGTACTTC.

The chain combines TRBV27 with TRBJ1-2; D remains unclear. The CDR3 length is 13 residues. Per germline, CDR1 MNHEY and CDR2 SMNVEV (reference sequence). The ends were cut back, 2 bases at V and 8 bases at J, with 12 bases in the middle. CDR3 sequence reads: CASSLTRLRGYTF. Written as DNA, the CDR3 is TGTGCCAGCAGTTTAACGCGGCTGAGGGGCTACACCTTC.

This chain connects TRBV19 to TRBJ1-5, with D possibly matching TRBD1 (6 bases). The CDR3 loop spans 13 amino acids. Germline V gene sequence: CDR1 LNHDA, CDR2 SQIVND (reference sequence). V dropped 5 bases and J dropped 2 bases, with 7 bases sitting between them. CDR3 bases: TGTGCCAGTAGTGGACAGCGCAATCAGCCCCAGCATTTT. The encoded protein is CASSGQRNQPQHF.

This chain uses TRBV4-2 with TRBJ1-2; TRBD1 matches at 10 bases. CDR1 is LGHNA, CDR2 YNFKEQ, per germline. The junction had 11 bases not matched to a gene; V was cut back by 3 bases and J by 4 bases. The CDR3 runs 17 residues. In nucleotides, the CDR3 is TGTGCCAGCAGCCAGGCCTACTGGGACAGGGGCCTCTATGGCTACACCTTC. Protein sequence: CASSQAYWDRGLYGYTF.

The chain is built from TRBV10-3 and TRBJ1-5; possibly TRBD1 for D (6 bases). With 9 bases removed from V and 3 bases from J, the gap between germline ends came to 18 bases. Germline CDR1 is ENHRY and CDR2 is SYGVKD. The CDR3 has 15 residues. The CDR3 DNA sequence: TGTGCCATAGGGACAACCTTAGGGACCAATCAGCCCCAGCATTTT. Encoded protein: CAIGTTLGTNQPQHF.

The rearrangement links TRBV18 to TRBJ2-2, with 9 bases matching TRBD1. With V trimmed by 8 bases and J by 4 bases, 5 bases remained unmatched. This CDR3 has 14 residues. Per germline, CDR1 KGHSH and CDR2 LQKENI. CDR3 region: CASAGTGSTGELFF. In DNA form, the CDR3 reads TGTGCCAGCGCCGGGACAGGGAGCACCGGGGAGCTGTTTTTT.

This clone was counted a few times. The chain uses TRBV7-2 and TRBJ2-1; 13 nucleotides align to TRBD2. CDR3 length equals 14 residues. The V segment lost 5 bases and the J segment 10 bases; nucleotides outside the gene matches: 5. Germline V gene lookup returns CDR1 SGHTA and CDR2 FQGNSA. The CDR3 reads CASSPWGLAGEQFF. CDR3 coding DNA: TGTGCCAGCAGCCCCTGGGGACTAGCGGGGGAGCAGTTCTTC.

A note on this clone: Other DNA sequences within the sample encode an identical CDR3. This chain uses TRBV5-4 with TRBJ1-5; the D gene is possibly TRBD1 (5 bases). The germline V gene has CDR1 SGHNT and CDR2 YYREEE (reference sequence). This CDR3 is built from 14 residues. V was shortened by 0 bases and J by 4 bases, with 8 bases between the two germline ends. Here the CDR3 DNA reads TGTGCCAGCAGCTTGGCTGGGGGGAATCAGCCCCAGCATTTT. Its protein product is CASSLAGGNQPQHF.

This chain connects TRBV4-2 to TRBJ1-5, with 9 bases matching TRBD1. CDR3 length: 16 amino acids. The ends lost 1 base at V and 2 bases at J; junction bases unmatched: 3. Germline lookup yields CDR1 LGHNA and CDR2 YNFKEQ. The DNA of the CDR3 is TGTGCCAGCAGCCAAGGCGACAGGGGGGGCAATCAGCCCCAGCATTTT. Amino acid sequence: CASSQGDRGGNQPQHF.

The chain is built from TRBV2 and TRBJ2-1; TRBD2 agrees at 9 bases. CDR3 length: 17 residues. The junction had 18 bases not matched to a gene; V was cut back by 6 bases and J by 9 bases. CDR1 is SNHLY and CDR2 is FYNNEI in the germline V gene. Here the CDR3 reads CASSTQGSGGTIGEQFF. CDR3 DNA sequence: TGTGCCAGCAGCACTCAGGGGAGCGGGGGGACTATTGGTGAGCAGTTCTTC.

V gene TRBV10-2 combines with J gene TRBJ1-6; D is unclear. V gave up 4 bases and J gave up 8 bases, with 9 bases separating them. The CDR3 covers 13 residues. Germline V CDR1 and CDR2: WSHSY, SAAADI. CDR3 sequence (DNA): TGCGCCAGCAGTGTGGGCTTCTATTCACCCCTCCACTTT. Amino acids: CASSVGFYSPLHF.

The chain is built from TRBV2 and TRBJ1-5, with 7 positions matching TRBD1. V lost 6 bases and J lost 3; bases outside the gene matches: 11. Germline V gives CDR1 SNHLY, CDR2 FYNNEI. This CDR3 spans 16 amino acids. The CDR3 DNA follows: TGTGCCAGCAGCCCTAGAGAGGGACAGCTCAATCAGCCCCAGCATTTT. It yields the protein CASSPREGQLNQPQHF.

The chain recombines TRBV12-5 with TRBJ1-5; D is possibly TRBD1 (5 bases). Germline V gives CDR1 LGHNT, CDR2 FRNRAP. The CDR3 is made up of 15 amino acids. V was pared by 6 bases and J by 0 bases, with 12 bases between. In nucleotides, the CDR3 is TGTGCTAGTGGGGGGGGAGCGTATAGCAATCAGCCCCAGCATTTT. Protein sequence: CASGGGAYSNQPQHF.

This clone is a singleton in its sample. The genes are TRBV10-3 and TRBJ2-7; TRBD1 matches 8 bases. The germline V gene encodes CDR1 ENHRY and CDR2 SYGVKD. This CDR3 is 15 amino acids long. V gave up 4 bases and J gave up 0 bases; unmatched junction bases: 5. The CDR3 nucleotides are TGTGCCATCAGTGGGGGGACAGGAAACTCCTACGAGCAGTACTTC. This translates into CAISGGTGNSYEQYF.

The chain is built from TRBV7-9 and TRBJ2-1; D uncertain. The CDR3 totals 11 residues. V was trimmed by 5 bases and J by 5 bases, leaving 4 bases between them. The V gene's germline CDR1 is SEHNR and CDR2 FQNEAQ (reference sequence). This CDR3 reads CASSPDNEQFF. The CDR3 DNA sequence: TGTGCCAGCAGCCCCGACAATGAGCAGTTCTTC.

This clone was counted once. J is TRBJ2-5 and V is TRBV5-1, with 12 bases aligning to TRBD1. CDR1 and CDR2 (germline): SGHRS, YFSETQ. CDR3 length: 19 amino acids. V shed 3 bases, J shed 0 bases, and the junction held 12 bases outside the gene matches. The CDR3 DNA is TGCGCCAGCAGCTCGCTCCCGGGACAGGGGGCCTTCTACCAAGAGACCCAGTACTTC. Protein: CASSSLPGQGAFYQETQYF.

The gene calls are TRBV7-9 and TRBJ1-2, with TRBD1 identical over 7 bases. From germline, CDR1 is SEHNR and CDR2 FQNEAQ (reference sequence). With V trimmed by 1 base and J by 5 bases, 7 bases remained unmatched. CDR3 length equals 15 residues. This CDR3 is CASSLGPGGQYGYTF. The DNA for the CDR3 is TGTGCCAGCAGCTTAGGGCCAGGGGGTCAATATGGCTACACCTTC.

V is TRBV27 and J is TRBJ2-3; weak D call: TRBD2 (6 bases). This CDR3 has 13 amino acids. V was pared by 6 bases and J by 3 bases, with 10 bases between. CDR1 and CDR2 from the germline V gene are MNHEY and SMNVEV (reference sequence). Written as DNA, the CDR3 is TGTGCCAGCAGAGCCAGCGGGACAGATACGCAGTATTTT. It codes for CASRASGTDTQYF.